This T cell receptor beta chain was sequenced during a study of cytomegalovirus exposure and HLA in healthy donors. Findings and caveats of the study: Later analysis showed TCR association rates varying by HLA locus, highest for DRB1 and lowest for HLA-C. Three CMV-associated chains proved CMV antigen-specific in vitro.

As for this clone: Its antigen remains unidentified.

The PCR used 60 Vbeta and 13 Jbeta primers. Authors' analysis steps: It was a later analysis that counted about 80 million unique TCR beta chains, of which some 12 million were shared. The protocol was immunoSEQ multiplex PCR, while the TCRdb copy is restricted to in-frame clones and leaves out a portion. The V and J calls and the clone size are those of that table, but D and trimming were determined from the DNA. Of approximately 150,000 clones listed, about 80% were seen once; the top ten hold 1.3%. J gave up 8 bases and V 3 bases, and 2 bases lay outside the gene matches. Looked up from germline, CDR1 is SEHNR and CDR2 is FQNEAQ (reference sequence). The CDR3 has 13 residues.

The origin of this receptor is a man aged 30 to 39 in good health and CMV-seronegative. Sequenced sample: PBMCs. V is TRBV7-9 and J is TRBJ2-1; 9 nucleotides align to TRBD1. CDR3 loop: CASSLGQGYEQFF. In DNA, the CDR3 is TGTGCCAGCAGCTTGGGACAGGGCTATGAGCAGTTCTTC.